This is a list of T cell receptor beta chains from one sample in a study of T-cell reconstitution after alpha-beta-depleted transplantation in children. TCRdb re-called the PCR reads through MiXCR, storing one row per CDR3 protein. The sample includes hundreds of thousands of distinct CDR3 sequences, roughly a tenth of them seen just once. The sample was PBMCs from the stem cell graft donor, taken from the stem cell graft. Every receptor here comes from a human donor who donated a stem cell graft to a child with acute lymphoblastic leukemia. The CDR3 runs from the conserved cysteine through the conserved F or W. Each record gives: V gene, clone size, J gene, D gene, CDR3 protein, CDR3 DNA. The D gene is left open where the match is weak. Size values are once, few and many counts, or a class for expanded clones, and some rows have none.

>TRBV7-7|few|TRBJ1-3|NA
CASSLEVGDGSGNTIYF
TGTGCCAGCAGCTTAGAGGTGGGGGACGGCTCTGGAAACACCATATATTTT
>TRBV6-2/TRBV6-3|few|TRBJ2-5|NA
CASSYTGQETQYF
TGTGCCAGCAGTTACACCGGACAAGAGACCCAGTACTTC
>TRBV7-8|NA|TRBJ2-5|TRBD2
CASSQRRGVRETQYF
TGTGCCAGCAGCCAAAGGCGGGGGGTAAGGGAGACCCAGTACTTC
>TRBV20-1|NA|TRBJ1-5|NA
CSAPLAGQPQHF
TGCAGTGCTCCCCTGGCGGGCCAGCCCCAGCATTTT
>TRBV25-1|medium-sized|TRBJ2-1|NA
CASSGGGSGNEQFF
TGTGCCAGCAGTGGAGGTGGTTCGGGTAATGAGCAGTTCTTC
>TRBV29-1|many|TRBJ1-1|TRBD1
CSVRQGGEAFF
TGCAGCGTTAGACAGGGAGGTGAAGCTTTCTTT
>TRBV20-1|NA|TRBJ2-1|TRBD2
CSARSAGGAYNEQFF
TGCAGTGCTAGAAGTGCGGGGGGAGCCTACAATGAGCAGTTCTTC
>TRBV5-1|few|TRBJ2-1|NA
CASSLDRAYNEQFF
TGCGCCAGCAGCTTGGACAGGGCCTACAATGAGCAGTTCTTC
>TRBV5-1|many|TRBJ2-7|NA
CASSPPTGSYEQYF
TGCGCCAGCAGCCCACCCACTGGATCCTACGAGCAGTACTTC
>TRBV4-2|NA|TRBJ2-3|TRBD2
CASSQEGTRPTDTQYF
TGTGCCAGCAGCCAAGAAGGGACTAGACCCACAGATACGCAGTATTTT
>TRBV5-1|few|TRBJ1-2|NA
CASSPRAQYGYTF
TGCGCCAGCAGCCCCCGCGCCCAATATGGCTACACCTTC
>TRBV20-1|few|TRBJ2-2|NA
CSARDLELAGELFF
TGCAGTGCTAGAGATCTGGAGTTGGCCGGGGAGCTGTTTTTT
>TRBV5-1|many|TRBJ2-5|TRBD1
CASSKPKGQGFQETQYF
TGCGCCAGCAGCAAACCGAAAGGACAGGGTTTTCAAGAGACCCAGTACTTC
>TRBV15|many|TRBJ1-5|NA
CATSGRVGNNQPQHF
TGTGCCACCAGCGGCCGGGTGGGGAACAATCAGCCCCAGCATTTT
>TRBV18|few|TRBJ1-1|NA
CASSQLNEAFF
TGTGCCAGCTCACAGTTAAATGAAGCTTTCTTT
>TRBV7-9|many|TRBJ2-7|NA
CASSPVGGREYEQYF
TGTGCCAGCAGCCCCGTTGGGGGTCGGGAATACGAGCAGTACTTC
>TRBV12-3/TRBV12-4|NA|TRBJ1-1|NA
CASSLAWTANTEAFF
TGTGCCAGCAGTTTGGCGTGGACAGCGAACACTGAAGCTTTCTTT
>TRBV3-1|many|TRBJ1-2|NA
CASSQDNWRGYYGYTF
TGTGCCAGCAGCCAAGATAATTGGAGGGGGTACTATGGCTACACCTTC
>TRBV6-5|many|TRBJ1-5|TRBD1
CASSPYGQGDQPQHF
TGTGCCAGCAGTCCATACGGACAGGGCGATCAGCCCCAGCATTTT
>TRBV24-1|few|TRBJ2-5|NA
CATSDWAGTVQYF
TGTGCCACCAGTGATTGGGCAGGGACCGTCCAGTACTTC
>TRBV10-3|NA|TRBJ2-3|TRBD1
CAISPDRAGTQYF
TGTGCCATCAGTCCGGACAGGGCAGGTACGCAGTATTTT
>TRBV20-1|many|TRBJ2-5|NA
CSARDPELIRKTQYF
TGCAGTGCTAGAGACCCCGAGTTGATAAGGAAGACCCAGTACTTC
>TRBV5-1|many|TRBJ2-1|NA
CASSTGTAKNEQFF
TGCGCCAGCAGCACCGGGACGGCGAAGAATGAGCAGTTCTTC
>TRBV5-6|many|TRBJ1-1|TRBD1
CASSDTGTGGFFEAFF
TGTGCCAGCAGCGATACCGGGACAGGGGGCTTCTTTGAAGCTTTCTTT
>TRBV3-1|few|TRBJ1-1|NA
CASSQGAGTEAFF
TGTGCCAGCAGCCAGGGGGCCGGGACTGAAGCTTTCTTT
>TRBV5-5|NA|TRBJ1-1|NA
CASSLWRLTGTTEAFF
TGTGCCAGCAGCCTATGGCGCCTCACAGGGACGACTGAAGCTTTCTTT
>TRBV9|NA|TRBJ1-1|NA
CASSVSGSLNTEAFF
TGTGCCAGCAGCGTCTCCGGGTCCCTTAACACTGAAGCTTTCTTT
>TRBV7-8|many|TRBJ2-3|NA
CASSLGSSVTDTQYF
TGTGCCAGCAGCTTAGGGAGTTCGGTGACAGATACGCAGTATTTT
>TRBV18|few|TRBJ1-2|NA
CASSPPQVNYGYTF
TGTGCCAGCTCACCACCACAAGTTAACTATGGCTACACCTTC
>TRBV10-3|many|TRBJ1-5|NA
CAISEYRLGGDVRNQPQHF
TGTGCCATCAGTGAGTATCGATTGGGGGGAGACGTTCGCAATCAGCCCCAGCATTTT
>TRBV5-1|many|TRBJ2-5|TRBD2
CASSLLAGAQETQYF
TGCGCCAGCAGCCTACTAGCGGGGGCCCAAGAGACCCAGTACTTC
>TRBV7-2|few|TRBJ2-5|TRBD1
CASSRGTGEETQYF
TGTGCCAGCAGCAGAGGGACAGGGGAAGAGACCCAGTACTTC
>TRBV5-1|many|TRBJ2-2|NA
CASSLAMNTGELFF
TGCGCCAGCAGCTTGGCTATGAACACCGGGGAGCTGTTTTTT
>TRBV19|few|TRBJ1-1|TRBD1
CASSIDGTGFTEAFF
TGTGCCAGTAGTATAGATGGGACAGGGTTCACTGAAGCTTTCTTT
>TRBV2|few|TRBJ2-7|TRBD2
CASRRGARGERNYEQYF
TGTGCCAGCAGGCGGGGGGCGCGGGGCGAGAGAAACTACGAGCAGTACTTC
>TRBV21-1|NA|TRBJ2-5|NA
CASSKCRGRSETQYF
TGTGCCAGCAGCAAATGCAGGGGGCGATCAGAGACCCAGTACTTC